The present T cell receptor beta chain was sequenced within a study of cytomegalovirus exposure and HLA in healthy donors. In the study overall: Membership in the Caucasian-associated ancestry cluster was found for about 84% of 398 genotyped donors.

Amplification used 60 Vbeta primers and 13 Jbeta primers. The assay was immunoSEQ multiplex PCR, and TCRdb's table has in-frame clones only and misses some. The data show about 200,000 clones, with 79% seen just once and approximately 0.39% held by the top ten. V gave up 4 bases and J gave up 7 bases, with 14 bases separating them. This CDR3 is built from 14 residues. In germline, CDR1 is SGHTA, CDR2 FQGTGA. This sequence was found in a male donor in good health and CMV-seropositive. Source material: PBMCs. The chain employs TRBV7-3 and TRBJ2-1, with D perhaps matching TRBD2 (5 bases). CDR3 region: CASSYSGRRNEQFF. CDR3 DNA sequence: TGTGCCAGCAGCTACAGCGGACGGAGGAATGAGCAGTTCTTC. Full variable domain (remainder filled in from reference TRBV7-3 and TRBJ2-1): GAGVSQTPSNKVTEKGKYVELRCDPISGHTALYWYRQSLGQGPEFLIYFQGTGAADDSGLPNDRFFAVRPEGSVSTLKIQRTERGDSAVYLCASSYSGRRNEQFFGPGTRLTVL.